Below, one TCR beta chain is given with its context. The clone's antigen remains unknown. No base quality values were provided; no much bigger clone lies one nucleotide off. The time point label, read with the paper, signifies: tumor resected at nephrectomy. The treatment or condition label, read with the paper, signifies: 15 Gy SBRT to primary tumor, nephrectomy 4 weeks later. Samples came from a clinical trial, in which primary renal cell carcinomas received 15 Gy stereotactic body radiation therapy followed by nephrectomy 4 weeks later. Every patient had renal cell carcinoma of clear cell pathology. Tumors were mechanically dissociated, digested with collagenase/hyaluronidase at 37 °C, processed in gentleMACS C tubes, and stored in liquid nitrogen. The QIAamp DNA Blood Mini Kit (Qiagen) was used to prepare genomic DNA for TCR sequencing. The analyses included only samples that passed all quality control checks.

These data are taken from a study of radiation and T cells in renal cell carcinoma (TCRdb year 2020). Broadly, across the study: In total, roughly 51 samples underwent TCR beta sequencing: roughly 25 tumors plus 27 peripheral blood samples. A total of 4,016,671 unique CDR3 nucleotide sequences, encoding around 2.7 million unique CDR3 amino acid sequences, were found across all 50 or so samples. Findings and caveats that apply to the study as a whole: Because the trial had a single-armed design, the trial could not examine how radiation dose or scheduling affected the TCR repertoire. Higher TCR clonality was observed in irradiated tumors than in controls, with an average of approximately 50% of the repertoire accounted for by the top 100 clonotypes, compared with roughly 45% in nephrectomy-only tumors. Top tumor clonotypes rose in blood from baseline to 2 weeks post-radiation, then contracted by 4 weeks, suggesting transient expansion of tumor-resident clones. No pretreatment tumor biopsies were available, so the baseline intratumoral presence of clonotypes could not be determined. Compared with control tumors, irradiated tumors had a greater number of dominant CDR3 motifs, and these motifs made up a bigger portion of the repertoire. Because only small tumor regions of approximately 1 g were available, intratumoral heterogeneity was not captured.

The immunoSEQ kit was used, according to the manufacturer's recommendations, to generate TCR beta libraries from genomic DNA. For library preparation, a first multiplex PCR was performed with proprietary primers, followed by a second PCR in which unique barcodes were added, and bead cleanups were performed after each round. Each sample batch included a kit-provided positive control reaction and a negative control reaction. The final libraries underwent checking on an Agilent 4200 TapeStation D1000 ScreenTape, volumetric pooling, and quantification by qPCR. Sequencing ran on an Illumina NextSeq500 with a MidOutput 150-cycle cartridge, using 156 Read1 and 15 Index1 cycles with kit custom primers. The pooled library was loaded at around 1.1 pM with a roughly 20% PhiX control spike-in. Per the authors' processing: The vendor-processed data were analyzed in R, and a clonotype was defined as all T cells that share the same CDR3 nucleotide sequence. For clone abundance analyses, frequencies were normalized to the 10,000 most abundant clones in each sample. Public T cell clones, which averaged fewer than five per sample, were excluded before analysis. ImmunoMap was used for dominant motif analysis with the PAM10 matrix, a gap penalty of 30, and a homology threshold of 0.3, and any motif reaching a cumulative frequency of at least 0.01 was considered dominant. A difference in abundance of at least 32-fold between compartments was used to define tumor-enriched and baseline blood-enriched clonotypes. Tumor-blood repertoire similarity was measured with the Baroni-Urbani and Buser coefficient, and group comparisons used two-tailed Wilcoxon tests in R. The source is immuneACCESS, and TCRdb retained only in-frame sequences with V and J called. Part of the clones is not carried over; for the studies checked, unresolved V genes explain less than half of this, and the remainder is unexplained. The DNA gave D and trimming, while V, J and clone size come from that table. In this sample the table shows around 15,000 clones, around 65% of which occur a single time. The ten largest clones add up to around 29% of the sample.

This material consisted of tumor tissue, taken from a patient whose treatment included radiotherapy and nephrectomy. This sequence originates from a woman in her 70s with renal cell carcinoma.

The CDR3 has the sequence CASSGQGGEGQPQHF. The DNA is as follows: TGTGCCAGCAGTGGACAAGGGGGCGAAGGTCAGCCCCAGCATTTT. The rearrangement combines TRBV2 with TRBJ1-5; the junction holds 7 bases that match TRBD1. From cysteine to phenylalanine, the CDR3 is 15 amino acids long. The only DNA kept is the CDR3, 45 bases in frame from the first base. Taken from the germline V gene, the CDR1 and CDR2 loops are SNHLY and FYNNEI. The germline V end is reduced by 4 bases and the J end by 6 bases; junction bases left unmatched: 9.